This TCR beta chain was sequenced in a study of vaccination and CD4 T cells after COVID-19. Remarks on this clonotype: Its target is not known.

The trim removed 3 bases at V and 4 bases at J, leaving 7 bases unmatched. CDR1 and CDR2 from the germline V gene are SGHDN and FVKESK. CDR3 length: 15 amino acids. The sample's treatment: approximately 9-day PBMC culture with coronavirus spike peptide pools or control peptides (ViraFEST assay). Oncomine TCR Beta short-read sequencing was applied to DNA from cultured CD4+ T cells. Genomic DNA extraction was carried out from cultured CD4+ T cells. TCRdb called the PCR reads again in MiXCR, with one record for every CDR3 protein. Here the sample spans more than 11,000 distinct CDR3 sequences, around 48% being singletons.

Material for sequencing was CD4+ T cells from blood, cultured in vitro. The V and J genes are TRBV14 and TRBJ2-7; 9 bases map to TRBD2. The source is a human donor who had recovered from COVID-19. The CDR3 region has the DNA TGTGCCAGCAGCCAGACCCCTAGCGGGGAATACGAGCAGTACTTC. Protein product: CASSQTPSGEYEQYF.